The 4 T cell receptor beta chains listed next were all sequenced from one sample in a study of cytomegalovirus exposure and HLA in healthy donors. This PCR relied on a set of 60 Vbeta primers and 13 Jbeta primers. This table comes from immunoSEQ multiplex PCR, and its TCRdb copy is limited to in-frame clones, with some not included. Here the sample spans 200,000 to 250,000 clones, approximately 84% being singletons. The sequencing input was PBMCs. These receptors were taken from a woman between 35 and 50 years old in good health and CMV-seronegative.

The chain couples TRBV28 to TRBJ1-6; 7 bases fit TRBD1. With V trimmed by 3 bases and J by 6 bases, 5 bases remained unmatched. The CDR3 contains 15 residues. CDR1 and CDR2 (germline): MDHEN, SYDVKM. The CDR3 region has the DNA TGTGCCAGCAGTTTCACGGGACAGATTAATTCACCCCTCCACTTT. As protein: CASSFTGQINSPLHF.

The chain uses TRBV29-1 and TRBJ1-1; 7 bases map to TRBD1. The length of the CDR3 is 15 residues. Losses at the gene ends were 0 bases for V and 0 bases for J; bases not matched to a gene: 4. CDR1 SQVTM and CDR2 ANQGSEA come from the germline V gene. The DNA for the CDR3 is TGCAGCGTTGAAGACCCTGACAGGGTGAACACTGAAGCTTTCTTT. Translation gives CSVEDPDRVNTEAFF.

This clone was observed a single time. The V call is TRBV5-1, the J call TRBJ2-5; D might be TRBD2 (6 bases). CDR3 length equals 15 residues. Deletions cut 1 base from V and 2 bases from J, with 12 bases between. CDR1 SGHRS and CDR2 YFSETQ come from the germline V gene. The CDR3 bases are TGCGCCAGCAGCTTGCTCGGGCGGGGACAAGAGACCCAGTACTTC. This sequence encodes CASSLLGRGQETQYF.

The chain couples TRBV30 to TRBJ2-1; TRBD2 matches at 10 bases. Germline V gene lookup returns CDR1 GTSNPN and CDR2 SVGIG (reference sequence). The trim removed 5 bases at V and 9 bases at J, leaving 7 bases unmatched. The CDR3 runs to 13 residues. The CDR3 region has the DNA TGTGCCTGGGCAGCGGGGGGGCCCACTGAGCAGTTCTTC. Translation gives CAWAAGGPTEQFF.